The 9 T cell receptor beta chains in this list originate from one sample, sequenced in a study of OX40 agonist ivuxolimab in advanced cancers. The method was immunoSEQ multiplex PCR; TCRdb's version includes in-frame clones alone and lacks a portion of them. Of 60,000 or so clones in the sample, 86% were seen once. The material sequenced was CD4+ or CD8+ T cells sorted from blood, taken in a trial of the OX40 agonist ivuxolimab. The receptors here all came from an adult with an advanced solid tumor such as melanoma, head and neck, liver or kidney cancer.

This clone was observed a few times. V usage is TRBV7-2 and J usage is TRBJ2-6; D perhaps matches TRBD1 (5 bases). Germline V lookup: CDR1 SGHTA, CDR2 FQGNSA. The V gene lost 5 bases and the J gene lost 2 bases, with 13 bases spanning the gap. This CDR3 spans 16 amino acids. CDR3 sequence (DNA): TGTGCCAGCAGCACCAGGGTATCGGCTGGGGCCAACGTCCTGACTTTC. Translated, it gives CASSTRVSAGANVLTF. Drawing the rest from reference TRBV7-2 and TRBJ2-6, the complete variable domain is GAGVSQSPSNKVTEKGKDVELRCDPISGHTALYWYRQSLGQGLEFLIYFQGNSAPDKSGLPSDRFSAERTGGSVSTLTIQRTQQEDSAVYLCASSTRVSAGANVLTFGAGSRLTVL.

This chain connects TRBV10-2 to TRBJ2-7; 10 positions agree with TRBD1. Germline-derived CDR1 and CDR2 are WSHSY and SAAADI. V lost 4 bases, J lost 2 bases, and 2 bases stayed unmatched. CDR3 length: 14 residues. CDR3 DNA: TGCGCCAGCAGTGCCGGGACAGGGGCCTACGAGCAGTACTTC. Its protein is CASSAGTGAYEQYF.

This rearrangement joins TRBV11-2 to TRBJ2-3; unclear D gene. The CDR3 length is 16 residues. Germline V gene data show CDR1 as SGHAT and CDR2 as FQNNGV. Trimming removed 1 base from V and 0 bases from J, with 11 bases in between. CDR3 residues: CASSLGGKLSTDTQYF. The CDR3 nucleotides are TGTGCCAGCAGCTTAGGAGGCAAACTCAGCACAGATACGCAGTATTTT. Variable domain in full (rest from reference TRBV11-2 and TRBJ2-3): EAGVAQSPRYKIIEKRQSVAFWCNPISGHATLYWYQQILGQGPKLLIQFQNNGVVDDSQLPKDRFSAERLKGVDSTLKIQPAKLEDSAVYLCASSLGGKLSTDTQYFGPGTRLTVL.

The chain employs TRBV10-1 and TRBJ2-2; TRBD2 agrees at 9 bases. The V gene's germline CDR1 is WNHNN and CDR2 SYGVQD (reference sequence). This CDR3 spans 16 amino acids. V gave up 5 bases and J gave up 0 bases; unmatched junction bases: 4. The CDR3 DNA reads as TGCGCCAGCAGTCTGACTAGCGGCGCGAACACCGGGGAGCTGTTTTTT. Encoded protein: CASSLTSGANTGELFF.

The rearrangement joins TRBV5-1 to TRBJ1-2; D is unclear. Germline loops: CDR1 SGHRS, CDR2 YFSETQ. CDR3 size: 13 residues. Deletions cut 0 bases from V and 6 bases from J, with 9 bases between. CDR3 bases: TGCGCCAGCAGCTTGGGGACTGATCATGGCTACACCTTC. Its protein product is CASSLGTDHGYTF.

The chain uses TRBV19 and TRBJ1-1; possibly TRBD1 for D (6 bases). Trimming left V 3 bases short and J 1 base short, with 15 bases between. This CDR3 comprises 16 residues. Germline CDR1 and CDR2: LNHDA and SQIVND (reference sequence). The CDR3 DNA reads as TGTGCCAGTAGTATCAGGGGCCAACTTCCGAACACTGAAGCTTTCTTT. Amino acid sequence: CASSIRGQLPNTEAFF.

The rearrangement uses TRBV5-1 and TRBJ2-5, with TRBD1 matching over 12 bases. Germline lookup yields CDR1 SGHRS and CDR2 YFSETQ. CDR3 length equals 16 residues. The trim removed 4 bases at V and 1 base at J, leaving 5 bases unmatched. CDR3 protein: CASSKGQGAIQETQYF. As DNA, the CDR3 is TGCGCCAGCAGCAAGGGACAGGGGGCTATCCAAGAGACCCAGTACTTC.

This chain connects TRBV18 to TRBJ1-3; D not resolved. CDR3 length: 14 residues. Per the germline V gene, CDR1 is KGHSH and CDR2 is LQKENI. Deletions cut 6 bases from V and 0 bases from J, with 9 bases between. For the CDR3, the DNA is TGTGCCAGCTCCACAGTGGCCTCTGGAAACACCATATATTTT. It codes for CASSTVASGNTIYF.

The chain has TRBV5-1 and TRBJ2-3; D tentatively fits TRBD1 or TRBD2 (5 bases each). The CDR3 is made up of 13 amino acids. Trimming took 0 bases from V and 10 from J, leaving 12 bases between them. Germline CDR1 SGHRS, CDR2 YFSETQ. The CDR3 is CASSLGSMGAQYF. CDR3 coding DNA: TGCGCCAGCAGCTTGGGGAGTATGGGGGCGCAGTATTTT.